Shown below are 27 T cell receptor beta chains from a single sample sequenced in a study of T cell changes during pregnancy in multiple sclerosis. Data came from immunoSEQ multiplex PCR; TCRdb stores just in-frame clones and leaves some out. Of about 110,000 clones listed, roughly nine tenths are singletons. This specimen consisted of peripheral blood, obtained before pregnancy. The receptor set was obtained from a female donor with multiple sclerosis, enrolled in a pregnancy study.

The chain recombines TRBV6-4 with TRBJ2-7, with TRBD2 matching 9 bases. The CDR3 runs to 15 residues. Looked up from germline, CDR1 is MRHNA and CDR2 is SNTAGT. CDR3 coding DNA: TGTCCCACAAGGCTGAGGCTAGCGGGGTTCTACGAGCAGTACTTC. As protein: CPTRLRLAGFYEQYF.

The chain carries TRBV15 and TRBJ2-1, with D unresolved. V was shortened by 0 bases and J by 0 bases, with 9 bases between the two germline ends. CDR1 is LNHNV, CDR2 YYDKDF, per germline (reference sequence). This CDR3 has 16 residues. This CDR3 is CATSRDRSASYNEQFF. CDR3 coding DNA: TGTGCCACCAGCAGAGATCGGAGCGCCTCCTACAATGAGCAGTTCTTC.

This sequence joins TRBV27 and TRBJ2-1, with TRBD2 as a possible D gene (6 bases). This CDR3 comprises 13 residues. Per the germline V gene, CDR1 is MNHEY and CDR2 is SMNVEV (reference sequence). With 5 bases removed from V and 9 bases from J, the gap between germline ends came to 14 bases. The CDR3 loop is CASSPGTFREQFF. CDR3 coding DNA: TGTGCCAGCAGTCCGGGGACTTTTCGTGAGCAGTTCTTC.

V is TRBV19 and J is TRBJ2-6; D perhaps matches TRBD2 (5 bases). Germline lookup yields CDR1 LNHDA and CDR2 SQIVND (reference sequence). This CDR3 region has 17 residues. Between the trimmed V and J ends, which lost 3 bases and 1 base, there was a span of 13 bases. CDR3 in amino acids: CASSIAEGRSGANVLTF. The DNA of the CDR3 is TGTGCCAGTAGTATTGCTGAGGGAAGGTCTGGGGCCAACGTCCTGACTTTC.

This chain connects TRBV9 to TRBJ2-1; maybe TRBD2 (5 bases). The CDR3 totals 14 residues. Trimming removed 0 bases at V and 9 bases at J, with 13 bases between. The germline V gene has CDR1 SGDLS and CDR2 YYNGEE. CDR3 sequence reads: CASSVVWRSGEQFF. The CDR3 coding sequence is TGTGCCAGCAGCGTAGTCTGGAGGAGTGGTGAGCAGTTCTTC.

V gene TRBV6-1 combines with J gene TRBJ2-1; D not resolved. Germline V lookup: CDR1 MNHNS, CDR2 SASEGT. This CDR3 has 15 amino acids. V was pared by 4 bases and J by 0 bases, with 10 bases between. This chain's CDR3 is CASSGYVSSYNEQFF. Here the CDR3 DNA reads TGTGCCAGCAGTGGCTACGTTAGCTCCTACAATGAGCAGTTCTTC.

This chain connects TRBV19 to TRBJ2-3, with a tentative D call TRBD1 (5 bases). In germline, CDR1 is LNHDA, CDR2 SQIVND (reference sequence). This CDR3 has 10 amino acids. CDR3 in DNA: TGTCCCCTCGGCCGACAGACGCAGTATTTT. Translation: CPLGRQTQYF.

V gene TRBV9 combines with J gene TRBJ2-5, with 7 positions matching TRBD1. Trimming took 1 base from V and 5 from J; bases not matched to a gene: 11. The CDR3 contains 16 residues. The germline gives CDR1 SGDLS, CDR2 YYNGEE. CDR3 sequence: CASSVWAGGRDETQYF. The CDR3 DNA sequence: TGTGCCAGCAGCGTATGGGCAGGGGGTAGGGACGAGACCCAGTACTTC.

V and J are TRBV7-9 and TRBJ2-2; D is uncertain. The germline V and J ends were trimmed by 5 bases and 5 bases, with 6 bases remaining between them. There are 12 residues in the CDR3. CDR1 and CDR2 from the germline V gene are SEHNR and FQNEAQ (reference sequence). The CDR3 DNA reads TGTGCCAGCAGCCCCCTAACCGGGGAGCTGTTTTTT. It encodes CASSPLTGELFF.

The rearrangement links TRBV25-1 to TRBJ1-2, with TRBD1 identical over 7 bases. The germline CDR1 and CDR2 sequences are MGHDK and SYGVNS. The CDR3 runs to 12 residues. The ends lost 4 bases at V and 8 bases at J; junction bases unmatched: 4. The CDR3 region is CASSALQGGYTF. In DNA form, the CDR3 reads TGTGCCAGCAGTGCCCTACAGGGGGGCTACACCTTC.

The rearrangement links TRBV28 to TRBJ2-5, with 8 bases lining up with TRBD1. This CDR3 spans 14 amino acids. Germline values: CDR1 MDHEN, CDR2 SYDVKM. Losses at the gene ends were 6 bases for V and 7 bases for J; bases not matched to a gene: 10. CDR3 sequence reads: CASRTDRGRGTQYF. The CDR3 DNA reads TGTGCCAGCAGGACCGACAGGGGACGGGGGACCCAGTACTTC.

The V call is TRBV29-1, the J call TRBJ1-1; D is unclear. Looked up from germline, CDR1 is SQVTM and CDR2 is ANQGSEA. Trimming removed 1 base from V and 0 bases from J, with 6 bases in between. This CDR3 spans 13 amino acids. The CDR3 sequence is CSVEGTLNTEAFF. The CDR3 bases are TGCAGCGTTGAAGGGACTTTGAACACTGAAGCTTTCTTT. Full variable domain (rest looked up from reference TRBV29-1 and TRBJ1-1): SAVISQKPSRDICQRGTSLTIQCQVDSQVTMMFWYRQQPGQSLTLIATANQGSEATYESGFVIDKFPISRPNLTFSTLTVSNMSPEDSSIYLCSVEGTLNTEAFFGQGTRLTVV.

This clone turned up a few times. V and J are TRBV4-1 and TRBJ1-6; TRBD1 aligns across 9 bases. Germline V CDR1 and CDR2: MGHRA, YSYEKL. CDR3 length equals 16 residues. Trimming cost V 4 bases and J 7 bases; bases outside gene matches: 8. The CDR3 sequence: CASSPTTGTGNSPLHF. CDR3 DNA: TGCGCCAGCAGCCCTACTACCGGGACAGGGAATTCACCCCTCCACTTT.

The J gene is TRBJ2-2, the V gene TRBV5-1; TRBD2 might be the D (6 bases). Germline V CDR1 and CDR2: SGHRS, YFSETQ. The length of the CDR3 is 18 residues. Trimming removed 4 bases at V and 4 bases at J, with 23 bases between. The CDR3 DNA reads TGCGCCAGCAGCAGTGGTGGGAGGTTGGAAATAAGCACCGGGGAGCTGTTTTTT. It encodes CASSSGGRLEISTGELFF.

V gene TRBV4-1 combines with J gene TRBJ2-6; D not resolved. Germline lookup yields CDR1 MGHRA and CDR2 YSYEKL. The CDR3 loop spans 13 amino acids. Trimming removed 6 bases at V and 0 bases at J, with 3 bases between. CDR3 nucleotide sequence: TGCGCCAGCAGGAGCTCTGGGGCCAACGTCCTGACTTTC. It translates to CASRSSGANVLTF.

The rearrangement joins TRBV18 to TRBJ2-6, with D perhaps matching TRBD1 (5 bases). From germline, CDR1 is KGHSH and CDR2 LQKENI. The CDR3 runs to 16 residues. V lost 5 bases, J lost 2 bases, and 13 bases lay in between. The CDR3 here is CASSLVRVAGANVLTF. CDR3 DNA sequence: TGTGCCAGCTCATTGGTCAGGGTGGCTGGGGCCAACGTCCTGACTTTC.

V gene TRBV6-5 combines with J gene TRBJ2-2; TRBD1 agrees at 7 bases. J was trimmed by 6 bases and V by 6 bases; bases with no gene match: 10. Germline-derived CDR1 and CDR2 are MNHEY and SVGAGI. CDR3 length: 15 amino acids. DNA of the CDR3: TGTGCCAGCAGCTACAAAGGGACAGCTCCCGGGGAGCTGTTTTTT. Protein: CASSYKGTAPGELFF.

This chain connects TRBV2 to TRBJ1-5; D is uncertain. CDR3 length equals 14 residues. Per germline, CDR1 SNHLY and CDR2 FYNNEI. Trimming left V 4 bases short and J 0 bases short, with 7 bases between. For the CDR3, the DNA is TGTGCCAGCAGTGCGGTTTATAGCAATCAGCCCCAGCATTTT. Translating it yields CASSAVYSNQPQHF.

This chain joins TRBV9 and TRBJ2-1, with TRBD2 matching over 7 bases. CDR3 size: 16 residues. CDR1 is SGDLS and CDR2 is YYNGEE in the germline V gene. V lost 0 bases, J lost 4 bases, and 7 bases stayed unmatched. CDR3 protein: CASSVVETSLYNEQFF. The CDR3 nucleotides read TGTGCCAGCAGCGTAGTCGAGACTAGCCTATACAATGAGCAGTTCTTC. Based on the CDR3 plus reference TRBV9 and TRBJ2-1, the full variable domain is DSGVTQTPKHLITATGQRVTLRCSPRSGDLSVYWYQQSLDQGLQFLIQYYNGEERAKGNILERFSAQQFPDLHSELNLSSLELGDSALYFCASSVVETSLYNEQFFGPGTRLTVL.

This chain joins TRBV25-1 and TRBJ1-5; maybe TRBD1 (6 bases). The CDR3 runs to 14 residues. The V gene lost 3 bases and the J gene lost 6 bases, with 12 bases spanning the gap. Per germline, CDR1 MGHDK and CDR2 SYGVNS. CDR3 loop: CASSETGPRQPQHF. The CDR3 DNA reads as TGTGCCAGCAGTGAGACAGGCCCTCGTCAGCCCCAGCATTTT.

The rearrangement links TRBV5-5 to TRBJ2-7; D may be TRBD1 (6 bases). The germline CDR1 and CDR2 sequences are SGHKS and YYEKEE (reference sequence). V was cut by 1 base and J by 7 bases, with 12 bases left in between. This CDR3 region has 13 residues. CDR3 sequence: CASSLQGTREQYF. DNA for the CDR3: TGTGCCAGCAGCTTGCAGGGGACGCGTGAGCAGTACTTC.

The J gene is TRBJ2-1, the V gene TRBV4-2, with 10 bases lining up with TRBD1. In germline, CDR1 is LGHNA, CDR2 YNFKEQ. The trim removed 0 bases at V and 7 bases at J, leaving 6 bases unmatched. This CDR3 spans 16 amino acids. The CDR3 spells CASSQDRQGALNEQFF. The DNA for the CDR3 is TGTGCCAGCAGCCAAGATCGACAGGGGGCTCTAAATGAGCAGTTCTTC.

V usage is TRBV30 and J usage is TRBJ1-1, with D unresolved. Germline V CDR1 and CDR2: GTSNPN, SVGIG (reference sequence). Trimming shortened V by 0 bases and J by 10 bases, and 12 bases separated the two germline ends. The CDR3 runs to 12 residues. Written as DNA, the CDR3 is TGTGCCTGGAGTGTAAGAGGGATGGGAGCTTTCTTT. Encoded protein: CAWSVRGMGAFF.

The V and J genes are TRBV2 and TRBJ1-1; 9 bases are a match to TRBD1. This CDR3 spans 15 amino acids. Germline V gives CDR1 SNHLY, CDR2 FYNNEI. The V segment lost 8 bases and the J segment 4 bases; nucleotides outside the gene matches: 11. CDR3 region: CASGRDGTGSTEAFF. CDR3 DNA: TGTGCCAGCGGTAGAGACGGGACAGGGAGCACTGAAGCTTTCTTT. The variable domain in full, completed from reference TRBV2 and TRBJ1-1, reads EPEVTQTPSHQVTQMGQEVILRCVPISNHLYFYWYRQILGQKVEFLVSFYNNEISEKSEIFDDQFSVERPDGSNFTLKIRSTKLEDSAMYFCASGRDGTGSTEAFFGQGTRLTVV.

The V call is TRBV11-3, the J call TRBJ2-3; the D gene is possibly TRBD1 (6 bases). The V end was cut by 7 bases, the J end by 7 bases, with 15 bases between. The CDR3 has 13 amino acids. In germline, CDR1 is SGHNT, CDR2 YENEEA. The CDR3 here is CASKSTGSNTQYF. CDR3 sequence (DNA): TGTGCCAGCAAATCAACAGGGTCGAATACGCAGTATTTT.

The genes are TRBV6-1 and TRBJ1-1, with D perhaps matching TRBD1 (6 bases). CDR3 length: 14 residues. V lost 6 bases and J 4 bases, leaving 15 bases between the germline ends. In germline, CDR1 is MNHNS, CDR2 SASEGT. CDR3 loop: CASREQGRITEAFF. CDR3 DNA sequence: TGTGCCAGCAGGGAACAGGGTCGTATCACTGAAGCTTTCTTT.

The V and J genes are TRBV5-1 and TRBJ2-1, with TRBD1 as a possible D gene (6 bases). This CDR3 is 15 amino acids long. V lost 3 bases and J lost 5, with 15 bases in between. Germline CDR1 reads SGHRS; CDR2 reads YFSETQ. CDR3 nucleotide sequence: TGCGCCAGCAGCTCCCGGGGACAACCAGACAATGAGCAGTTCTTC. Its translation is CASSSRGQPDNEQFF.